This TCR beta chain is from a study of blood T cell repertoires in COVID-19. Study at large: The United States, Italy and Spain were the sources of the acute and convalescent COVID-19 samples. T cells, B-cell-depleted T cells, or PBMCs supplied cDNA or gDNA.

Original analysis: Estimates of nucleated cell counts were drawn from the amplification of reference gene primers. Clones were read by immunoSEQ multiplex PCR, and TCRdb kept only the in-frame ones, dropping some. The DNA gave D and trimming, while V, J and clone size come from that table. This sample has roughly 70,000 clones; 85% to 90% occur once, and the top ten carry 2.5% to 3.5%. Germline V gene data show CDR1 as MGHRA and CDR2 as YSYEKL. The CDR3 length is 13 residues. V lost 4 bases, J lost 5 bases, and 4 bases stayed unmatched. This clone was detected once. This chain joins TRBV4-1 and TRBJ2-5; 7 nucleotides line up with TRBD2. Specimen: peripheral blood. The TCR sequence derives from a man aged 45-60 years with active COVID-19. DNA of the CDR3: TGCGCCAGCAGCCGGGGGGGACGGGAGACCCAGTACTTC. Protein product: CASSRGGRETQYF.